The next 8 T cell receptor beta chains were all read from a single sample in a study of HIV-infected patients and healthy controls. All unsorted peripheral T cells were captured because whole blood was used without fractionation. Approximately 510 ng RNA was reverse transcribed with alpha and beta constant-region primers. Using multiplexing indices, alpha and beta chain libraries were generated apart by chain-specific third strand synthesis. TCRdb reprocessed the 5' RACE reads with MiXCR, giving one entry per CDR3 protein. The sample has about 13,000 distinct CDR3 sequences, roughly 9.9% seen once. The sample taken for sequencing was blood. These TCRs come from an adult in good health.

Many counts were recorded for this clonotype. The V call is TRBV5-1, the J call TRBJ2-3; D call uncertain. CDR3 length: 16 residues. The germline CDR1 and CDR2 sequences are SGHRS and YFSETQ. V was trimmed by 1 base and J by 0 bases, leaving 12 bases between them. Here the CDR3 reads CASSLYGRISTDTQYF. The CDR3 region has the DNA TGCGCCAGCAGCTTGTACGGCAGGATTAGCACAGATACGCAGTATTTT.

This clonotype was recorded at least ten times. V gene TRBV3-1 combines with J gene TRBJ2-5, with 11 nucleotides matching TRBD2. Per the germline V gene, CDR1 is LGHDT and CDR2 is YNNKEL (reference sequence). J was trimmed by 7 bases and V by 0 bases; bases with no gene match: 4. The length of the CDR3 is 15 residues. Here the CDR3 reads CASSQDTSGSRTQYF. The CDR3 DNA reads TGTGCCAGCAGCCAAGATACTAGCGGGAGTCGGACCCAGTACTTC.

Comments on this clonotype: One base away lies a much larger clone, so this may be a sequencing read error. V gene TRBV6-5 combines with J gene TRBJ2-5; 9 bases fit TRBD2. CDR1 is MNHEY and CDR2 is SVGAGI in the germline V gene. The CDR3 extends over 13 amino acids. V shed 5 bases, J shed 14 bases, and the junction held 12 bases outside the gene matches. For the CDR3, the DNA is TGTGCCAGCAGTCACCTAGCGGGACATCCAAACTACTTC. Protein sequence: CASSHLAGHPNYF.

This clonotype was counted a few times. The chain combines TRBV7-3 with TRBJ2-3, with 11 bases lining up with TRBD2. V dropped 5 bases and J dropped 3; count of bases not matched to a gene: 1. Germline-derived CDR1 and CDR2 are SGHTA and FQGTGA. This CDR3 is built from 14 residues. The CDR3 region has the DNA TGTGCCAGCAGCCCTAGCGGGAGGACAGATACGCAGTATTTT. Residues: CASSPSGRTDTQYF.

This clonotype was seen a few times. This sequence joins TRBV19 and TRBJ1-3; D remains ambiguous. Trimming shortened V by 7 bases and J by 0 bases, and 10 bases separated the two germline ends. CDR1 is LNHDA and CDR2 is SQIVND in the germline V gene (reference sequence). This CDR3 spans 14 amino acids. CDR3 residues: CASTGGHSGNTIYF. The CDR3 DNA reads TGTGCCAGTACGGGAGGCCACTCTGGAAACACCATATATTTT.

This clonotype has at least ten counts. CDR3 loop: CASTRQATYNSPLHF. The CDR3 coding sequence is TGTGCCAGCACCCGACAGGCTACCTATAATTCACCCCTCCACTTT. J is TRBJ1-6 and V is TRBV11-2; tentatively, D is TRBD1 (6 bases). V lost 7 bases and J 2 bases, leaving 12 bases between the germline ends. Germline V gene data show CDR1 as SGHAT and CDR2 as FQNNGV. This CDR3 region has 15 residues. Full variable domain (outside the CDR3, taken from reference TRBV11-2 and TRBJ1-6): EAGVAQSPRYKIIEKRQSVAFWCNPISGHATLYWYQQILGQGPKLLIQFQNNGVVDDSQLPKDRFSAERLKGVDSTLKIQPAKLEDSAVYLCASTRQATYNSPLHFGNGTRLTVT.

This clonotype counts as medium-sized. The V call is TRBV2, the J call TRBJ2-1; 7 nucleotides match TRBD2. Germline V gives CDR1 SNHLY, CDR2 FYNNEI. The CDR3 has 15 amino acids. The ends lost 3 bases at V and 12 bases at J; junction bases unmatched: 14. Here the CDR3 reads CASSDRRSSGKWQFF. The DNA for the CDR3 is TGTGCCAGCAGTGACCGGCGCTCTAGCGGCAAGTGGCAGTTCTTC.

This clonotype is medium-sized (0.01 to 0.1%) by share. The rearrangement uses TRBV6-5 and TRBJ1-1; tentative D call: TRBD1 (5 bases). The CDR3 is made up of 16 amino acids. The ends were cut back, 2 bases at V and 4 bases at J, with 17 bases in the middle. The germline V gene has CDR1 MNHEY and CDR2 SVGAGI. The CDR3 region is CASSYLRAGPTTEAFF. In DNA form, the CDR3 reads TGTGCCAGCAGTTACCTCCGCGCAGGGCCGACCACTGAAGCTTTCTTT.